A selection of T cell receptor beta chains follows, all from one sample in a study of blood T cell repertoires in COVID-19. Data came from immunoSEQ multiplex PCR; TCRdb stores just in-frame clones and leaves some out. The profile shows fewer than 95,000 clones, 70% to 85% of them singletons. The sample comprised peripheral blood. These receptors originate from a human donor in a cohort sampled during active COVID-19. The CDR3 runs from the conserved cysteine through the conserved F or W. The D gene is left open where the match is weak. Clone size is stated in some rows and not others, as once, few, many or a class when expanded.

cdr3_nt: TGTGCCAGCAGTTCCAGGTCGTCCGCCTACGAGCAGTACTTC
cdr3_aa: CASSSRSSAYEQYF
d_call: -
j_call: TRBJ2-7
v_call: TRBV6-5
clone_size: -

cdr3_nt: TGTGCCAGCAGCCCCCAGAACACTGAAGCTTTCTTT
cdr3_aa: CASSPQNTEAFF
d_call: -
j_call: TRBJ1-1
v_call: TRBV14
clone_size: -

cdr3_nt: TGTGCCAGCAGCGTAGGCTTGAGCGGGGGGTTCAATGAGCAGTTCTTC
cdr3_aa: CASSVGLSGGFNEQFF
d_call: TRBD2
j_call: TRBJ2-1
v_call: TRBV9
clone_size: -

cdr3_nt: TGTGCCAGCAGCGGAGGCAGGTCCTATAATTCACCCCTCCACTTT
cdr3_aa: CASSGGRSYNSPLHF
d_call: -
j_call: TRBJ1-6
v_call: TRBV3-1/TRBV3-2
clone_size: -

cdr3_nt: TGTGCCAGCAGGCCTCAGGGGGCAGATACGCAGTATTTT
cdr3_aa: CASRPQGADTQYF
d_call: TRBD1
j_call: TRBJ2-3
v_call: TRBV11-2
clone_size: -

cdr3_nt: TGTGCCATCAAGGACAGGGGAAACACCATATATTTT
cdr3_aa: CAIKDRGNTIYF
d_call: TRBD1
j_call: TRBJ1-3
v_call: TRBV10-3
clone_size: -

cdr3_nt: TGTGCCAGCACTGAGATGTGGACAGGTAGCTCCTACGAGCAGTACTTC
cdr3_aa: CASTEMWTGSSYEQYF
d_call: TRBD1
j_call: TRBJ2-7
v_call: TRBV2
clone_size: -

cdr3_nt: TGTGCCAGCAGTAAAGACAGGGGAGGCTCTGGGGCCAACGTCCTGACTTTC
cdr3_aa: CASSKDRGGSGANVLTF
d_call: TRBD1
j_call: TRBJ2-6
v_call: TRBV2
clone_size: -

cdr3_nt: TGTGCCAGCAGGACAGGGGTTGCGAAGACCCAGTACTTC
cdr3_aa: CASRTGVAKTQYF
d_call: TRBD1
j_call: TRBJ2-5
v_call: TRBV28
clone_size: -

cdr3_nt: TGTGCCAGCAGATCCCTCCGGAGGCAAGAGACCCAGTACTTC
cdr3_aa: CASRSLRRQETQYF
d_call: -
j_call: TRBJ2-5
v_call: TRBV6-6
clone_size: -

cdr3_nt: TGCGCCAGCACTACTAGCGGGAGGGATGAGCAGTTCTTC
cdr3_aa: CASTTSGRDEQFF
d_call: TRBD2
j_call: TRBJ2-1
v_call: TRBV5-1
clone_size: -

cdr3_nt: TGCAGTGCTAGTCGCCGGGACAGGGTGGGGAAACTGTTTTTT
cdr3_aa: CSASRRDRVGKLFF
d_call: TRBD1
j_call: TRBJ1-4
v_call: TRBV20-1
clone_size: -

cdr3_nt: TGTGCCAGCAGCTTAGATAGCAGTCTCACAGATACGCAGTATTTT
cdr3_aa: CASSLDSSLTDTQYF
d_call: -
j_call: TRBJ2-3
v_call: TRBV7-8
clone_size: once

cdr3_nt: TGTGCCAGCAGCCTAGGACAGAACTATGGCTACACCTTC
cdr3_aa: CASSLGQNYGYTF
d_call: -
j_call: TRBJ1-2
v_call: TRBV28
clone_size: -

cdr3_nt: TGTGCCAGCAGTAGGGGCCGACAGACCTACGAGCAGTACTTC
cdr3_aa: CASSRGRQTYEQYF
d_call: -
j_call: TRBJ2-7
v_call: TRBV28
clone_size: few

cdr3_nt: TGTGCCAGCGCCCCCGGCAGGGCCCTTAATGAAAAACTGTTTTTT
cdr3_aa: CASAPGRALNEKLFF
d_call: -
j_call: TRBJ1-4
v_call: TRBV5-4
clone_size: once

cdr3_nt: TGTGCCAGTAGTATTAGCGGGGTAGTAGCAGATACGCAGTATTTT
cdr3_aa: CASSISGVVADTQYF
d_call: TRBD2
j_call: TRBJ2-3
v_call: TRBV19
clone_size: -

cdr3_nt: TGCGCCAGCAGCGACGACAGATTTGCCTACGAGCAGTACTTC
cdr3_aa: CASSDDRFAYEQYF
d_call: -
j_call: TRBJ2-7
v_call: TRBV5-1
clone_size: few

cdr3_nt: TGTGCCAGCAGCTTCGGAGCGCACACTGAAGCTTTCTTT
cdr3_aa: CASSFGAHTEAFF
d_call: -
j_call: TRBJ1-1
v_call: TRBV9
clone_size: once

cdr3_nt: TGTGCCAGTCTTTCCTCTGGGGCCAACGTCCTGACTTTC
cdr3_aa: CASLSSGANVLTF
d_call: -
j_call: TRBJ2-6
v_call: TRBV7-9
clone_size: -

cdr3_nt: TGTGCCAGCTCATGGGGAGGGTTCGAGCAGTACTTC
cdr3_aa: CASSWGGFEQYF
d_call: TRBD2
j_call: TRBJ2-7
v_call: TRBV18
clone_size: -

cdr3_nt: TGTGCCAGCAGTGCGGGGACAGGGTCTGGGGCCAACGTCCTGACTTTC
cdr3_aa: CASSAGTGSGANVLTF
d_call: TRBD1
j_call: TRBJ2-6
v_call: TRBV6-4
clone_size: -

cdr3_nt: TGTGCCAGTAACGCACAGAGCAACTATGGCTACACCTTC
cdr3_aa: CASNAQSNYGYTF
d_call: -
j_call: TRBJ1-2
v_call: TRBV19
clone_size: -

cdr3_nt: TGTGCCAGCAGCTTAGCGGGGCTCGGGAGATATAGCTACGAGCAGTACTTC
cdr3_aa: CASSLAGLGRYSYEQYF
d_call: -
j_call: TRBJ2-7
v_call: TRBV7-2
clone_size: once

cdr3_nt: TGTGCCAGCTCACCACTCGAGGGGGACACTGAAGCTTTCTTT
cdr3_aa: CASSPLEGDTEAFF
d_call: -
j_call: TRBJ1-1
v_call: TRBV18
clone_size: -

cdr3_nt: TGTGCCTCGAAGCCAGCGGGGGGGCTATCCTACAATGAGCAGTTCTTC
cdr3_aa: CASKPAGGLSYNEQFF
d_call: TRBD2
j_call: TRBJ2-1
v_call: TRBV19
clone_size: -

cdr3_nt: TGTGCCAGCAGTTCGTTGGGGCGGACACCCCTCCACTTT
cdr3_aa: CASSSLGRTPLHF
d_call: -
j_call: TRBJ1-6
v_call: TRBV12-3/TRBV12-4
clone_size: few

cdr3_nt: TGTGCCAGCAGCCCGCCGGGTTCTTGGTCACCCCTCCACTTT
cdr3_aa: CASSPPGSWSPLHF
d_call: -
j_call: TRBJ1-6
v_call: TRBV7-8
clone_size: -

cdr3_nt: TGCGCCAGCAGCTTGACCGGGACAGGGGCCTACGAGCAGTACTTC
cdr3_aa: CASSLTGTGAYEQYF
d_call: TRBD1
j_call: TRBJ2-7
v_call: TRBV5-1
clone_size: -

cdr3_nt: TGTGCCAGCAGTAGAGATCCAGGGGGCAACACCGGGGAGCTGTTTTTT
cdr3_aa: CASSRDPGGNTGELFF
d_call: TRBD1
j_call: TRBJ2-2
v_call: TRBV9
clone_size: -

cdr3_nt: TGTGCCAGCAGTCTTCTCGGGACAGGGGGCATCACCGGGGAGCTGTTTTTT
cdr3_aa: CASSLLGTGGITGELFF
d_call: TRBD1
j_call: TRBJ2-2
v_call: TRBV28
clone_size: -

cdr3_nt: TGCGCCAGCAGCTGGACAGGGGGTCGGGAGCAGTACTTC
cdr3_aa: CASSWTGGREQYF
d_call: TRBD1
j_call: TRBJ2-7
v_call: TRBV5-1
clone_size: -

cdr3_nt: TGTGCCAGCAGCTTGGCAGGGACAGGGAGAGGAGATACGCAGTATTTT
cdr3_aa: CASSLAGTGRGDTQYF
d_call: TRBD1
j_call: TRBJ2-3
v_call: TRBV5-6
clone_size: -

cdr3_nt: TGTGCTAGTGGTTTGGTAGGGAGGCCAACCTATGGCTACACCTTC
cdr3_aa: CASGLVGRPTYGYTF
d_call: -
j_call: TRBJ1-2
v_call: TRBV12-5
clone_size: -

cdr3_nt: TGTGCCAGCAGTTACGCGGGTACGGGTTCACCCCTCCACTTT
cdr3_aa: CASSYAGTGSPLHF
d_call: -
j_call: TRBJ1-6
v_call: TRBV6-5
clone_size: -

cdr3_nt: TGTGCCAGCAGCTTAGCCGGGGAAAACACTGAAGCTTTCTTT
cdr3_aa: CASSLAGENTEAFF
d_call: -
j_call: TRBJ1-1
v_call: TRBV7-6
clone_size: once

cdr3_nt: TGCGCCAGCAGCCTCAGTCTTCAGGGAGGTAGAGGGAATGAGCAGTTCTTC
cdr3_aa: CASSLSLQGGRGNEQFF
d_call: -
j_call: TRBJ2-1
v_call: TRBV5-1
clone_size: -

cdr3_nt: TGTGCCAGCAGTATGGACTTCACCGGGGAGCTGTTTTTT
cdr3_aa: CASSMDFTGELFF
d_call: -
j_call: TRBJ2-2
v_call: TRBV12-3/TRBV12-4
clone_size: few

cdr3_nt: TGTGCCAGCAGTCCAGGGCCATACTCCTACGAGCAGTACTTC
cdr3_aa: CASSPGPYSYEQYF
d_call: -
j_call: TRBJ2-7
v_call: TRBV27
clone_size: -

cdr3_nt: TGTGCCAGCTCACCAGCGGGGACCTTGTCTACCGGGGAGCTGTTTTTT
cdr3_aa: CASSPAGTLSTGELFF
d_call: -
j_call: TRBJ2-2
v_call: TRBV18
clone_size: -

cdr3_nt: TGTGCCAGTAGGGCTAGCGGGGTGGCCGGGGAGCTGTTTTTT
cdr3_aa: CASRASGVAGELFF
d_call: TRBD2
j_call: TRBJ2-2
v_call: TRBV19
clone_size: few

cdr3_nt: TGTGCCAGCAGCCCCCATGGAGGGAATCAGCCCCAGCATTTT
cdr3_aa: CASSPHGGNQPQHF
d_call: -
j_call: TRBJ1-5
v_call: TRBV28
clone_size: -

cdr3_nt: TGTGCCAGTAGTCGCGAGGGTGTCAGGCTTTATCAGCCCCAGCATTTT
cdr3_aa: CASSREGVRLYQPQHF
d_call: -
j_call: TRBJ1-5
v_call: TRBV19
clone_size: -

cdr3_nt: TGTGCCAGCAGCCAGGCCACGGACAGGGAAGAATCACCCCTCCACTTT
cdr3_aa: CASSQATDREESPLHF
d_call: TRBD1
j_call: TRBJ1-6
v_call: TRBV4-2
clone_size: -

cdr3_nt: TGTGCCAGCTCCGGGAGCTACGAGCAGTACTTC
cdr3_aa: CASSGSYEQYF
d_call: -
j_call: TRBJ2-7
v_call: TRBV18
clone_size: once

cdr3_nt: TGTGCCAGTAGAAACAACTACCTCTCCTACAATGAGCAGTTCTTC
cdr3_aa: CASRNNYLSYNEQFF
d_call: -
j_call: TRBJ2-1
v_call: TRBV19
clone_size: -

cdr3_nt: TGTGCCAGCAGTTTAAGTGTGGGGTCAGGGTCACCCCTCCACTTT
cdr3_aa: CASSLSVGSGSPLHF
d_call: -
j_call: TRBJ1-6
v_call: TRBV28
clone_size: -

cdr3_nt: TGTGCCAGCCGCAATCGGGACAGCTCCTACGAGCAGTACTTC
cdr3_aa: CASRNRDSSYEQYF
d_call: TRBD1
j_call: TRBJ2-7
v_call: TRBV6-6
clone_size: -

cdr3_nt: TGCAGTGCTAGTCGCCGGGGGGGCTATCAAGAGACCCAGTACTTC
cdr3_aa: CSASRRGGYQETQYF
d_call: TRBD2
j_call: TRBJ2-5
v_call: TRBV20-1
clone_size: -

cdr3_nt: TGTGCCATCAGTAAGGACAGGGCGAATCAGCCCCAGCATTTT
cdr3_aa: CAISKDRANQPQHF
d_call: TRBD1
j_call: TRBJ1-5
v_call: TRBV10-3
clone_size: few

cdr3_nt: TGTGCCAGCAGCCGCGGACAGAACACTGAAGCTTTCTTT
cdr3_aa: CASSRGQNTEAFF
d_call: -
j_call: TRBJ1-1
v_call: TRBV7-3
clone_size: few

cdr3_nt: TGCGCCAGCAGCTCCCGGGGTGACACTGAAGCTTTCTTT
cdr3_aa: CASSSRGDTEAFF
d_call: -
j_call: TRBJ1-1
v_call: TRBV5-1
clone_size: once

cdr3_nt: TGTGCCAGCAGTACGTTTGGCAGGCCCTATGGCTACACCTTC
cdr3_aa: CASSTFGRPYGYTF
d_call: -
j_call: TRBJ1-2
v_call: TRBV6-5
clone_size: -

cdr3_nt: TGTGCCACCAGTGCCCCGGGACAGCCGAGCACAGATACGCAGTATTTT
cdr3_aa: CATSAPGQPSTDTQYF
d_call: TRBD1
j_call: TRBJ2-3
v_call: TRBV24-1
clone_size: -

cdr3_nt: TGCGCCAGCTATTACACCGGGGAGCTGTTTTTT
cdr3_aa: CASYYTGELFF
d_call: -
j_call: TRBJ2-2
v_call: TRBV5-1
clone_size: once

cdr3_nt: TGTGCCAGCAGAAGCGGGGGGGAAGAGACCCAGTACTTC
cdr3_aa: CASRSGGEETQYF
d_call: TRBD2
j_call: TRBJ2-5
v_call: TRBV2
clone_size: -

cdr3_nt: TGTGCCAGCAGCTTCGAGGGGGCAGGCGCCGGGGAGCTGTTTTTT
cdr3_aa: CASSFEGAGAGELFF
d_call: TRBD1
j_call: TRBJ2-2
v_call: TRBV7-2
clone_size: -

cdr3_nt: TGCGCCAGCAGCTTGGGGGACAGCCGAAGTGAAAAACTGTTTTTT
cdr3_aa: CASSLGDSRSEKLFF
d_call: TRBD1
j_call: TRBJ1-4
v_call: TRBV5-1
clone_size: -

cdr3_nt: TGTGCCAGCAGCTCCTGGACAGGGGACACCGGGGAGCTGTTTTTT
cdr3_aa: CASSSWTGDTGELFF
d_call: TRBD1
j_call: TRBJ2-2
v_call: TRBV7-9
clone_size: few